The rows below give T cell receptor beta chains drawn from one sample of a study of blood T cell repertoires in COVID-19. Measured with immunoSEQ multiplex PCR; TCRdb has only the in-frame clones, and not every one. Of 60,000 to 85,000 clones in the sample, almost 90% were seen once. The sample consisted of peripheral blood. All receptors derive from a woman older than 75 with active or convalescent COVID-19. The CDR3 runs from the conserved cysteine through the conserved F or W. A D gene is named only where the DNA matches it firmly. Rows may omit the clone size; those that give it use once, few, many or a size class.

>TRBD2|NA|TRBV6-6|TRBJ2-1
CASRRTSGKSEQFF
TGTGCCAGCAGGCGGACTAGCGGGAAAAGTGAGCAGTTCTTC
>NA|NA|TRBV5-6|TRBJ1-2
CASSTAHGGGYTF
TGTGCCAGCAGCACCGCGCACGGTGGTGGCTACACCTTC
>TRBD1|few|TRBV12-5|TRBJ1-5
CASGLALDRVSQPQHF
TGTGCTAGTGGTTTGGCCCTCGACAGGGTATCCCAGCCCCAGCATTTT
>NA|NA|TRBV7-2|TRBJ2-1
CASSPQAGNEQFF
TGTGCCAGCAGCCCTCAGGCAGGGAATGAGCAGTTCTTC
>TRBD1|NA|TRBV5-1|TRBJ1-4
CASSRYRGDDEKLFF
TGCGCCAGCAGCAGATACAGGGGCGACGATGAAAAACTGTTTTTT
>TRBD1|NA|TRBV6-5|TRBJ2-7
CASFARQGSYEQYF
TGTGCCAGCTTCGCGAGACAGGGGTCCTACGAGCAGTACTTC
>NA|once|TRBV11-2|TRBJ1-1
CASNFMRGGIRAEAFF
TGTGCCAGCAACTTTATGCGGGGGGGGATAAGGGCTGAAGCTTTCTTT
>TRBD1|few|TRBV7-3|TRBJ2-2
CASSRGQGGTGELFF
TGTGCCAGCAGCCGGGGACAGGGAGGAACCGGGGAGCTGTTTTTT
>TRBD1|once|TRBV25-1|TRBJ1-5
CASSPGGQGDNQPQHF
TGTGCCAGCAGCCCTGGCGGACAGGGGGACAATCAGCCCCAGCATTTT
>NA|once|TRBV12-5|TRBJ1-3
CASGPPRGTIYF
TGTGCTAGTGGTCCCCCCCGGGGCACCATATATTTT
>NA|few|TRBV20-1|TRBJ1-1
CSASPTGRVGLQGNTEAFF
TGCAGTGCTAGTCCTACCGGAAGGGTGGGACTCCAGGGGAACACTGAAGCTTTCTTT